This TCR beta chain was captured in a study of T cells in Graves' hyperthyroidism and ophthalmopathy. RNA transcripts yielded amplified TCR beta CDR3 regions. The TCR CDR3 first-round RT-PCR relied on the HTBI primer set. TCRdb processed the multiplex PCR reads anew with MiXCR; each CDR3 protein has one entry. The sample includes some 460,000 distinct CDR3 sequences, about 15% of them seen just once. Trimming pared 4 bases from V and 9 bases from J, leaving 14 bases between. The CDR3 is made up of 13 amino acids. Germline-derived CDR1 and CDR2 are SGHRS and YFSETQ. Sequencing was done on a sample of blood. This TCR was sampled from a woman between 18 and 29 years old with Graves' hyperthyroidism. V is TRBV5-1 and J is TRBJ2-1; unclear D gene. The CDR3 coding sequence is TGCGCCAGCAGCCGCGACCTCAATGGTGAGCAGTTCTTC. Its translation is CASSRDLNGEQFF.